Sequencing of this T cell receptor (beta chain) was carried out in a study of cytomegalovirus exposure and HLA in healthy donors. Whole-study findings and limits: With later analysis, a missense DCLRE1C variant became linked to TCR beta V- and J-gene trimming. Relative to the approximately 700-donor mean, N-insertions were reportedly fewer in an Asian-associated ancestry cluster in a later analysis. Further analysis was carried out later, and it showed several of the most significant clusters appearing linked to common viral pathogens.

Points on this clone: Its antigen is not identified.

V was cut by 1 base and J by 4 bases, with 8 bases left in between. Germline lookup yields CDR1 SGHTA and CDR2 FQGNSA. The CDR3 is 15 residues long. Primers included in the PCR were 60 Vbeta and 13 Jbeta primers. TCRdb keeps only in-frame clones here, not all; method: immunoSEQ multiplex PCR. The specimen's table records fewer than 130,000 clones. The source of this sequence is a man aged 50 or older in good health and CMV-seronegative. This chain connects TRBV7-2 to TRBJ2-6, with TRBD2 as a possible D gene (5 bases). Sequenced input: PBMCs. CDR3 protein: CASSLGPGGANVLTF. The CDR3 coding sequence is TGTGCCAGCAGCTTAGGCCCGGGGGGGGCCAACGTCCTGACTTTC.